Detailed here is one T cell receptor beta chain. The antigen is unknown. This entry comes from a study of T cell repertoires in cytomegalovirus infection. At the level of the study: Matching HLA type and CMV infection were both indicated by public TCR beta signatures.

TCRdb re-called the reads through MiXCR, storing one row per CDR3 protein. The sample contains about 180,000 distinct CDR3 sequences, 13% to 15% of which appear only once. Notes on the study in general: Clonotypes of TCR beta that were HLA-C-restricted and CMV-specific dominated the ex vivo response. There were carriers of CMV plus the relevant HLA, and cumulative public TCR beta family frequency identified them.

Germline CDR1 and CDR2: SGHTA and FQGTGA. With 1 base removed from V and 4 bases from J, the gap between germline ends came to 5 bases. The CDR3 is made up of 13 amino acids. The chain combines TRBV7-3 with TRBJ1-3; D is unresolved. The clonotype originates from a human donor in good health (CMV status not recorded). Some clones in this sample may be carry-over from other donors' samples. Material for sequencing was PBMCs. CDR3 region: CASSLNGGNTIYF. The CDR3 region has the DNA TGTGCCAGCAGCTTAAACGGCGGAAACACCATATATTTT.